The sequence of this T cell receptor beta chain was determined in a study of read filtering for tumor transcriptome and immune sequencing. Across the whole study: DNase treatment preceded whole-transcriptome library preparation.

This library used roughly 400 ng RNA and molecular barcoded adaptors spanning alpha/delta and beta/gamma chains. TCRdb used MiXCR to reprocess the reads, holding one entry per CDR3 protein. The table includes about 86,000 distinct CDR3 sequences, roughly 12% detected once. General study points: This fraction held mixed bone marrow immune cells after CD138-negative sorting.

This clonotype was counted ten times or more. What it recognizes is unknown. Bone marrow was sampled from every patient at the time of active disease. This CDR3 is built from 16 residues. Trimming took 5 bases from V and 5 from J, leaving 19 bases between them. Germline V lookup: CDR1 SNHLY, CDR2 FYNNEI. This clonotype originated in a donor at least 40 years old with multiple myeloma. The rearrangement joins TRBV2 to TRBJ2-1, with D possibly being TRBD1 or TRBD2 (7 bases each). The material sequenced was a population of CD138-negative cells sorted from bone marrow. The CDR3 region is CASSPRGLAADNEQFF. The CDR3 DNA sequence: TGTGCCAGCAGTCCTAGGGGGCTAGCGGCGGACAATGAGCAGTTCTTC.